What follows describes a single T cell receptor (beta chain). The assay was immunoSEQ multiplex PCR, and TCRdb's table has in-frame clones only and misses some. The sample gives about 83,000 clones, roughly 87% of which show up once; 3% is in the top ten. These data originate in a study of blood T cell repertoires in COVID-19. The germline V and J ends were trimmed by 1 base and 2 bases, with 9 bases remaining between them. Germline CDR1 is LGHNA and CDR2 is YSLEER. The CDR3 has 14 amino acids. The chain couples TRBV4-3 to TRBJ2-7; D perhaps matches TRBD2 (6 bases). Sequenced sample: peripheral blood. This receptor was taken from a woman in her 50s with active or convalescent COVID-19. The DNA for the CDR3 is TGCGCCAGCAGCCAAGTTCCGGGGGCCTACGAGCAGTACTTC. Translation gives CASSQVPGAYEQYF.